A selection of T cell receptor beta chains follows, all from one sample in a study of T cell changes during pregnancy in multiple sclerosis. Sequencing was performed with immunoSEQ multiplex PCR; in TCRdb, only in-frame clones are kept and a portion is missing. The table lists just over 40,000 clones, about 88% of them singletons. The material sequenced was CD4+ T cells from peripheral blood mononuclear cells, taken in the first trimester of pregnancy. The origin of the receptors is a female donor with multiple sclerosis, enrolled in a pregnancy study. Both conserved end residues are part of each CDR3. Clone sizes are given selectively: once, few, many, or a class where the clone is expanded.

j_gene,v_gene,abundance,CDR3aa
TRBJ1-1,TRBV18,-,CASSLGEATEAFF
TRBJ1-3,TRBV5-6,-,CASRNAGGSNTIYF
TRBJ1-2,TRBV20-1,-,CWAGADGYTF
TRBJ1-1,TRBV6-6,once,CASSGVRGGTEAFF
TRBJ2-1,TRBV25-1,-,CASGGTSGVTNNEQFF
TRBJ1-4,TRBV5-6,many,CASRPSGTGGEKLFF
TRBJ1-2,TRBV6-6,-,CASSSDRNYGYTF
TRBJ1-1,TRBV27,-,CASSFRLQGQGAGTEAFF
TRBJ2-7,TRBV9,-,CASSVGVRGQGHEQYF
TRBJ1-2,TRBV19,-,CASSLRSGQGARGYTF
TRBJ1-1,TRBV5-1,-,CASSVTGTVNTEAFF
TRBJ1-1,TRBV27,-,CASSPRGGTEAFF
TRBJ2-6,TRBV18,few,CASSPGPGALGANVLTF
TRBJ2-6,TRBV7-2,-,CASSLAGQGANVLTF
TRBJ2-7,TRBV5-1,-,CASSLEPPSVEQYF
TRBJ2-2,TRBV5-6,-,CASSLAQGNTGELFF
TRBJ1-2,TRBV27,-,CASSSAISNSYGYTF
TRBJ2-7,TRBV5-1,-,CASSSSYEQYF
TRBJ1-1,TRBV2,-,CASSAQGIEAFF
TRBJ2-7,TRBV7-9,-,CASSPKGYEQYF
TRBJ1-6,TRBV11-2,-,CASSLATGYNSPLHF
TRBJ2-7,TRBV29-1,once,CSVPILAGGYEQYF
TRBJ1-5,TRBV6-5,once,CASSFGRLNQPQHF
TRBJ1-2,TRBV18,-,CASSPAGELNYGYTF
TRBJ1-5,TRBV6-5,-,CASSSGVGNQPQHF
TRBJ1-6,TRBV27,-,CASSFLRDRGSPLHF
TRBJ2-1,TRBV18,-,CASSPGASGDRNEQFF
TRBJ1-5,TRBV5-6,-,CASSHMDRAQPQHF
TRBJ2-3,TRBV10-3,-,CAISPTSTSSDTQYF
TRBJ2-7,TRBV7-2,-,CASTIRLAGDYEQYF
TRBJ2-5,TRBV7-9,-,CASSFGGGFQETQYF
TRBJ2-5,TRBV7-9,-,CASSRRLVLETQYF
TRBJ1-1,TRBV6-1,-,CASRGQGGWVTEAFF
TRBJ1-3,TRBV2,-,CASIPGSGNTIYF
TRBJ1-1,TRBV19,-,CASSRGQDTEAFF
TRBJ1-2,TRBV7-9,-,CASSHGQNYGYTF
TRBJ1-5,TRBV28,-,CASRGASNQPQHF
TRBJ1-4,TRBV10-3,few,CAISITGATNEKLFF
TRBJ2-1,TRBV19,once,CASTTLAGGIVTNEQFF
TRBJ1-2,TRBV28,once,CASSLSFQGPGRYGYTF
TRBJ2-7,TRBV19,-,CASSGQGGNEQYF